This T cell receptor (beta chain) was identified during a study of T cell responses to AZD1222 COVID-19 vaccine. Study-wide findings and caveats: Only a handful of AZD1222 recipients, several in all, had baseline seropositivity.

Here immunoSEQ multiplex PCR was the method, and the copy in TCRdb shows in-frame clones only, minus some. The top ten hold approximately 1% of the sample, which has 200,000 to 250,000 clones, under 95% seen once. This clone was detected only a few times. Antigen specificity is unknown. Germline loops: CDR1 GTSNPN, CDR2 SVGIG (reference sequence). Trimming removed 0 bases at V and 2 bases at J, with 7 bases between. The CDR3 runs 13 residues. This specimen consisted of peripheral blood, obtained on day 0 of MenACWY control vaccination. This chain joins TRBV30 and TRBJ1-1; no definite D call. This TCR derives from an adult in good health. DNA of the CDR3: TGTGCCTGGAGTGTTACAGACAACACTGAAGCTTTCTTT. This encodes CAWSVTDNTEAFF.